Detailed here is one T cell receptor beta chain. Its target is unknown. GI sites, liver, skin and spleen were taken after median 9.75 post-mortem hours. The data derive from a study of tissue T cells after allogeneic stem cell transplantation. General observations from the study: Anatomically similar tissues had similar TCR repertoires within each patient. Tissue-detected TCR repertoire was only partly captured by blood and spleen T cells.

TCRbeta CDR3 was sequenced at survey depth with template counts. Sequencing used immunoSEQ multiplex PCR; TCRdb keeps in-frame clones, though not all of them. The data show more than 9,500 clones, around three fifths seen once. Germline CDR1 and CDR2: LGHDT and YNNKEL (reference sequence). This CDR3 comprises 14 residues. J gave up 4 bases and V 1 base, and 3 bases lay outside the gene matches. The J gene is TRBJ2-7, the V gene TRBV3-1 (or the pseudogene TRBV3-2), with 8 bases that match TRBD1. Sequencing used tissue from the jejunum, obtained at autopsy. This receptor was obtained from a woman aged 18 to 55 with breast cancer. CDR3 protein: CASSQGYRGYEQYF. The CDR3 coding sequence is TGTGCCAGCAGCCAAGGGTACAGGGGGTACGAGCAGTACTTC.